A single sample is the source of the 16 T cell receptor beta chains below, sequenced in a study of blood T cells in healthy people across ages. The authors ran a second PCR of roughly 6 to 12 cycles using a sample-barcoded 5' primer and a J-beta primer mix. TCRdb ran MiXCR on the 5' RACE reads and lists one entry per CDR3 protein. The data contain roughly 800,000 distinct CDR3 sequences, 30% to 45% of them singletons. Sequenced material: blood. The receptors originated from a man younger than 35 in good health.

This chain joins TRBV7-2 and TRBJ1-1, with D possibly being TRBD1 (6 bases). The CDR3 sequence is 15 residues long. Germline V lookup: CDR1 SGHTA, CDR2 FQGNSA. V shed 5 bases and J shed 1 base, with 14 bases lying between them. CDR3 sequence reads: CASSAVRGANTEAFF. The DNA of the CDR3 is TGTGCCAGCAGCGCGGTCCGGGGGGCGAACACTGAAGCTTTCTTT. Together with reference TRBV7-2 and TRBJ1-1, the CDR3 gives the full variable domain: GAGVSQSPSNKVTEKGKDVELRCDPISGHTALYWYRQSLGQGLEFLIYFQGNSAPDKSGLPSDRFSAERTGGSVSTLTIQRTQQEDSAVYLCASSAVRGANTEAFFGQGTRLTVV.

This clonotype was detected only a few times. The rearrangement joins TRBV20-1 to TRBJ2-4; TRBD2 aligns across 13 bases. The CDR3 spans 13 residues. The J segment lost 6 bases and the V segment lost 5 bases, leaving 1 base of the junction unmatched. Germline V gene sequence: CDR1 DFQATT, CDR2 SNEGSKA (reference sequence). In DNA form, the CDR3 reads TGCAGTGCTCGACTAGCGGGGGGAAACATTCAGTACTTC. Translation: CSARLAGGNIQYF.

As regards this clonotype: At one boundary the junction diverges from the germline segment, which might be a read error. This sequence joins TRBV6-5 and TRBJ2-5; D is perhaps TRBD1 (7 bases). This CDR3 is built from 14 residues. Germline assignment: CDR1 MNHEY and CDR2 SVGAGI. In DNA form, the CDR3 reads TGTGCCGGCAGTTACTCAGGGGGGAGCAATGAGCAGTACTTC. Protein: CAGSYSGGSNEQYF.

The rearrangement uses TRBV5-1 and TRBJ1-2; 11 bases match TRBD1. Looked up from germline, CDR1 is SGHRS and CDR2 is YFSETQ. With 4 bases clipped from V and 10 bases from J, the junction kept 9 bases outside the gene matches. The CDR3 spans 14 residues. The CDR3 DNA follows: TGCGCCAGCAGCGCCCGGACAGGGGGCGCGGACTACACCTTC. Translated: CASSARTGGADYTF.

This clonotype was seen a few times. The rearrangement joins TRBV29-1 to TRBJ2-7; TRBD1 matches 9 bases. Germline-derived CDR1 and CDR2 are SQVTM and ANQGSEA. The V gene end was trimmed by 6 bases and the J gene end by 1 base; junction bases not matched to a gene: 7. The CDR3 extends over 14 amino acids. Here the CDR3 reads CSVGQGGGSYEQYF. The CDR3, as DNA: TGCAGCGTGGGACAGGGAGGGGGATCCTACGAGCAGTACTTC.

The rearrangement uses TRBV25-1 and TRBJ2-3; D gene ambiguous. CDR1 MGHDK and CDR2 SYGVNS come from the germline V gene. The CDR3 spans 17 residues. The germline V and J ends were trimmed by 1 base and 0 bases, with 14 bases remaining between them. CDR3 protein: CASSESMDVASTDTQYF. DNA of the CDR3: TGTGCCAGCAGTGAATCCATGGACGTAGCTAGCACAGATACGCAGTATTTT.

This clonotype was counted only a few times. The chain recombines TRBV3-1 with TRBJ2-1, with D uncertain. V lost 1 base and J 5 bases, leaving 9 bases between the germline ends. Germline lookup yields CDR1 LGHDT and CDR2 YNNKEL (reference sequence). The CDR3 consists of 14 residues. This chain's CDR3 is CASSQAYNNNEQFF. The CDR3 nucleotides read TGTGCCAGCAGCCAAGCCTACAATAACAATGAGCAGTTCTTC.

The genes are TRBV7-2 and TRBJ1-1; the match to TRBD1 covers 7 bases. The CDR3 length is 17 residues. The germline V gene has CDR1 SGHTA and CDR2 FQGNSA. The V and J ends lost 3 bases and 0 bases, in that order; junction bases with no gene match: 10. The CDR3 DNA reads TGTGCCAGCAGCTTCCCTTTGAATACAGGGGTGAACACTGAAGCTTTCTTT. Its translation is CASSFPLNTGVNTEAFF.

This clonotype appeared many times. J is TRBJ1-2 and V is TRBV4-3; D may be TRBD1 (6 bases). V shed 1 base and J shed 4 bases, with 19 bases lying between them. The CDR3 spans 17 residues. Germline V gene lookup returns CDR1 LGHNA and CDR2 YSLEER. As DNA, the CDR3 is TGCGCCAGCAGCCAAGGAAGGGGGGGGGCCGGTAGCTATGGCTACACCTTC. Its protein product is CASSQGRGGAGSYGYTF.

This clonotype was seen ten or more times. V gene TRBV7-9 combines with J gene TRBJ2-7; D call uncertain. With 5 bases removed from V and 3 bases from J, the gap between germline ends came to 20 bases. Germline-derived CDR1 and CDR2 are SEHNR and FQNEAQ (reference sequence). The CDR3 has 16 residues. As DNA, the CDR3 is TGTGCCAGCAGCCCAAACACTCCCGATGAATACTACGAGCAGTACTTC. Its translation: CASSPNTPDEYYEQYF.

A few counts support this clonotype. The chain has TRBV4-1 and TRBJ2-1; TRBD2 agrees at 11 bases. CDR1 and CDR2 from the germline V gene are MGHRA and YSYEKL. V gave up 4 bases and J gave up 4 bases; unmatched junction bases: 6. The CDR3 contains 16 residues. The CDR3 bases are TGCGCCAGCAGCCGTTTAGCGGGGGGGGGTTACAATGAGCAGTTCTTC. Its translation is CASSRLAGGGYNEQFF.

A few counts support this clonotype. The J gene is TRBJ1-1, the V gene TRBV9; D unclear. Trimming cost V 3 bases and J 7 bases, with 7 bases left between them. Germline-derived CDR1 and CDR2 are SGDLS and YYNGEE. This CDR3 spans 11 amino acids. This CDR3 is CASSGGNEAFF. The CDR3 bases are TGTGCCAGCAGCGGAGGAAATGAAGCTTTCTTT.

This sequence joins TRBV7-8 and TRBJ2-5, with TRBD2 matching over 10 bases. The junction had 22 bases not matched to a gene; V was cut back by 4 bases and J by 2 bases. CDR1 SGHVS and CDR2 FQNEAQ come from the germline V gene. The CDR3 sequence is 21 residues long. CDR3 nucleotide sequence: TGTGCCAGCAGCTCCAATAGGGTGCTAGCGGGGGCCCGGCGCCTACAAGAGACCCAGTACTTC. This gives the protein CASSSNRVLAGARRLQETQYF.

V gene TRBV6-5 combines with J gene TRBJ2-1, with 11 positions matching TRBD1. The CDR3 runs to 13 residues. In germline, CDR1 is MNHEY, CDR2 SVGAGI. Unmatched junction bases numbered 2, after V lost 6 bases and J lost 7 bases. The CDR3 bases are TGTGCCAGCAGGGACAGGGGGCTTAATGAGCAGTTCTTC. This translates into CASRDRGLNEQFF.

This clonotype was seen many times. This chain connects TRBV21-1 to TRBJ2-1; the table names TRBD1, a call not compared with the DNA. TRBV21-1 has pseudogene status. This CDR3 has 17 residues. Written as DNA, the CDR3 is TGTGCCAGCAGCCAGGGACAGGGTGTTCTACGGCTCGATGAGCAGTTCTTC. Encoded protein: CASSQGQGVLRLDEQFF.

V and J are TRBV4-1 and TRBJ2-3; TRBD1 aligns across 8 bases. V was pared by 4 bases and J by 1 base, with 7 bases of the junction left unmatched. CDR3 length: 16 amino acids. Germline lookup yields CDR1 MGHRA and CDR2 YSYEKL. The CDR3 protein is CASSRADRGGTDTQYF. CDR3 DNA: TGCGCCAGCAGCCGCGCTGACAGGGGTGGCACAGATACGCAGTATTTT.